The TCR beta chain under discussion was sequenced for a study of shared clonotypes between healthy human individuals. Study summary: With ages of 18 to 49, the donors were two women and three men.

The method was immunoSEQ multiplex PCR; TCRdb's version includes in-frame clones alone and lacks a portion of them. The sample includes about 2.1 million clones, 90% to 95% of them seen just once. Remarks on this clone: Antigen specificity is unknown.

Positively selected for CCR7, the CD45RO-negative cells used as naive CD8 cells excluded terminally differentiated effector memory CD45RA+ cells. Germline-derived CDR1 and CDR2 are LGHNA and YSLEER. The CDR3 runs 15 residues. Trimming removed 1 base at V and 3 bases at J, with 13 bases between. Study results and caveats: Collection of samples was limited to blood; tissue repertoires likely differ. Depth was large, yet rarefaction showed that sorted-subset sequencing was incomplete. A few donors had approximately 4.6% of their naive CD4 clonotypes in common.

The material sequenced was naive CD8+ T cells from PBMCs. This receptor was taken from a man younger than 30 in good health. Some clones in this sample may be carry-over from other donors' samples. V usage is TRBV4-3 and J usage is TRBJ2-7; no definite D call. DNA for the CDR3: TGCGCCAGCAGCCAAGGGCGATTCGGCAGCTACGAGCAGTACTTC. This translates into CASSQGRFGSYEQYF.